The source of this TCR beta chain is a study of vaccination effects on CD4 cells after COVID-19 (dated by TCRdb to between 2020 and 2023). As for the study more broadly: Participants received two doses of either the BNT162b2 or the mRNA-1273 mRNA SARS-CoV-2 vaccine. The study compared SARS-CoV-2 spike-specific CD4+ TCR repertoires before and after mRNA vaccination in COVID-19 convalescent patients and infection-naive vaccine recipients. A total of 10 COVID-19 convalescent patients and several SARS-CoV-2-naive healthy vaccine recipients were included in the full study. Cultures from other donors in the study were sequenced using the Oncomine TCR Beta short-read assay on an Illumina iSeq 100.

A remark on this clone: The antigen it recognizes is unknown. No base-level quality is on record; no much larger clone is a single base apart.

What the work shows at the level of the full study, not this receptor alone: Among healthy vaccine recipients, nearly all vaccine-induced clones were SARS-CoV-2 mono-reactive, and just 1 of 255 was cross-reactive with common cold coronaviruses. Marked clonal contraction was observed in both infection-induced and vaccine-induced clones at late post-vaccination timepoints, consistent with waning T cell responses. The study was limited by a small number of convalescent patients and lacked early post-infection timepoints.

The method behind the library was the immunoSEQ multiplex PCR assay. DNA from the cultured, isolated CD4+ T cells was subjected to TCR beta CDR3 sequencing. Per the original workflow: The analysis removed non-productive TCR sequences, trimmed reads to the CDR3 region, and retained only CDR3s that were 7 or more amino acids long. Antigen-specific clonotypes were identified with the MANAFEST web app by comparing expansion in peptide wells against reference cultures. To count as positive, a clone had to show expansion at FDR<0.05 compared with the reference and with all other wells, an odds ratio above 5, and a frequency above 0.1% in two replicate wells. Clonotypes significantly expanded in SARS-CoV-2 spike wells and in at least one common cold coronavirus spike condition were defined as cross-reactive. Using the stringdist R package, CDR3 similarity was measured by Levenshtein distance, and unrooted trees were constructed with ape in R 3.6.1. TCRdb mirrors the immuneACCESS table, restricted to in-frame sequences. Some clones are absent from its copies; in checked studies, under half trace to an unresolved V gene, and the reason for the others is unknown. V and J calls plus clone size are reproduced from that table; the DNA served to infer D and trimming. A total of tens of thousands of clones appear in this sample, roughly 76% of them only once. The ten top clones hold about 17% of the sample.

V gives up 2 bases and J gives up 2 bases, and the segment between their germline ends measures 9 bases. The CDR3 numbers 14 residues from cysteine through phenylalanine. Of the read, only the CDR3 DNA is kept; its 42 bases are in frame from base 1. CDR1 and CDR2 are drawn from the germline V gene: KGHSH, LQKENI. In the ViraFEST assay, PBMC were stimulated with viral peptide pools, and antigen-specific CD4+ T cell clonotypes were then identified by expansion using TCR sequencing. After more than 9 days of culture, CD4+ T cells were isolated with the EasySep CD4+ T cell isolation kit. None of the healthy vaccine recipients had a prior SARS-CoV-2 infection, which was confirmed by nucleocapsid antibody tests that came back negative both before and after vaccination. Approximately 2.1 million PBMC per well were cultured in IMDM with about 4.6% human AB serum, 10 IU/ml IL-2 and gentamicin, plus 10 ug/ml peptides. On days 3 and 7, half of the culture medium was replaced with fresh IL-2-containing medium. Each peptide stimulation condition was cultured in triplicate wells unless otherwise noted. PBMC were separated from whole blood using Ficoll-Paque Plus gradient centrifugation and were then either cryopreserved at -140C or used fresh. The overlapping peptide pools covered the spike proteins of SARS-CoV-2 and of the common cold coronaviruses HCoV-NL63, HCoV-OC43 and HCoV-229E. The QIAamp micro DNA kit was used to extract genomic DNA from the cultured CD4+ T cells.

This TCR came from a human donor who received a COVID-19 vaccine. In this chain, TRBV18 is recombined with TRBJ2-5, and the D gene may be TRBD1, 6 bases matching. This specimen consisted of CD4+ T cells from PBMCs cultured with SARS-CoV-2 spike peptides, obtained before COVID-19 vaccination. The cell subset or site label on this specimen signifies: SARS-CoV-2 spike overlapping peptide pool stimulation. The bases are TGTGCCAGCTCACCAAGGACAGCACAAGAGACCCAGTACTTC. Its protein is CASSPRTAQETQYF.